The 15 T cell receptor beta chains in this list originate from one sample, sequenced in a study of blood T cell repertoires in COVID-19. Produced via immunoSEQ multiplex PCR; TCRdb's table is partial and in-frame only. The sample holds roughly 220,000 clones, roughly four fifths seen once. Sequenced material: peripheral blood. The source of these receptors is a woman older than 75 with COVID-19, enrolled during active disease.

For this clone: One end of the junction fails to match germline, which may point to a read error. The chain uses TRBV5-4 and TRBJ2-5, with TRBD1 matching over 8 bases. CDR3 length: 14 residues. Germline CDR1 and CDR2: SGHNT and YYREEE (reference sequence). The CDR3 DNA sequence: TGTGCCAGCAGCAAAATTGGACAGGGAGAGGCCCAGTACTTC. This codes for CASSKIGQGEAQYF.

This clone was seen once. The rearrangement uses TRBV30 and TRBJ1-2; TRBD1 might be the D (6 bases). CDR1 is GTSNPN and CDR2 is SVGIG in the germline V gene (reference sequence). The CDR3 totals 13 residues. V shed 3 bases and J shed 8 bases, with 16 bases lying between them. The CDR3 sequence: CAWSGGPSGGYTF. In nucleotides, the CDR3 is TGTGCCTGGAGCGGGGGGCCCTCCGGGGGCTACACCTTC.

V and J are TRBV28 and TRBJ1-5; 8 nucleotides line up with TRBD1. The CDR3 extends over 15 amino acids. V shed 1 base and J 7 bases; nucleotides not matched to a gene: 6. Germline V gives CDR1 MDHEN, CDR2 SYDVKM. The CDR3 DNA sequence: TGTGCCAGCAGTTTATTCGGACAGGGTGGCCAGCCCCAGCATTTT. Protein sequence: CASSLFGQGGQPQHF.

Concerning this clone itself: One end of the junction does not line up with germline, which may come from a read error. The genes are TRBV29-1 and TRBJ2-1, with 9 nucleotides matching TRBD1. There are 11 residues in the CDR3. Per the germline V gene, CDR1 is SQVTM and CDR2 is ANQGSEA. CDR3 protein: CSVEARDREIF. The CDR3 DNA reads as TGCAGCGTTGAGGCGCGGGACAGGGAAATCTTC.

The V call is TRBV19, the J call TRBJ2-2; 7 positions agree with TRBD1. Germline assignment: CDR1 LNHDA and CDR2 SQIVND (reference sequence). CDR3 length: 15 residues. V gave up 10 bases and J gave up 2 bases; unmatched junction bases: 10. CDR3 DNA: TGTGCCACCCAACCGACAGGGCTTAACACCGGGGAGCTGTTTTTT. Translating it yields CATQPTGLNTGELFF.

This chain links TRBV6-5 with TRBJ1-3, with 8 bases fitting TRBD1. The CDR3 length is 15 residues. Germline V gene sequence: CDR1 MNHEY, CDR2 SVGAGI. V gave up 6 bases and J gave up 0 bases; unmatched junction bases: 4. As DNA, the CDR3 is TGTGCCAGCAGACCTACAGGGGGCTCTGGAAACACCATATATTTT. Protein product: CASRPTGGSGNTIYF.

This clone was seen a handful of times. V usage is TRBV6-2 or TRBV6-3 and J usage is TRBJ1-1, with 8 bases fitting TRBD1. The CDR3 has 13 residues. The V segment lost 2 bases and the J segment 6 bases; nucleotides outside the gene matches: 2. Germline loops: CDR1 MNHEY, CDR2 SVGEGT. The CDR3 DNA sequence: TGTGCCAGCAGTTACATGGGACAGGCTGAAGCTTTCTTT. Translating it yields CASSYMGQAEAFF.

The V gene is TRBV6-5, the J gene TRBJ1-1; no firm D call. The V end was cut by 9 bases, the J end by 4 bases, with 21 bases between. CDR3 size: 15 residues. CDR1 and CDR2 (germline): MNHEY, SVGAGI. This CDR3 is CASGRTRDMVTEAFF. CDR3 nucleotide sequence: TGTGCCAGTGGGCGGACGAGGGATATGGTCACTGAAGCTTTCTTT.

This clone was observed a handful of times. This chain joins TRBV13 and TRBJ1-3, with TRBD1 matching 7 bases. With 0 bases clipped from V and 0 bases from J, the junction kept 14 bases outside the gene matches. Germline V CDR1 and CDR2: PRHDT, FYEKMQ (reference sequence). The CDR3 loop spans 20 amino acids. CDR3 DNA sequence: TGTGCCAGCAGCTTAGGCCCGGGACAGTCAATATTATACTCTGGAAACACCATATATTTT. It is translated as CASSLGPGQSILYSGNTIYF.

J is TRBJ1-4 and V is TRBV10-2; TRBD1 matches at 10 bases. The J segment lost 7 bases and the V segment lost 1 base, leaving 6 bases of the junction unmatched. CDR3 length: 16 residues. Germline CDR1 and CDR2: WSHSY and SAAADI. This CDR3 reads CASSEYRTGGGEKLFF. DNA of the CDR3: TGCGCCAGCAGTGAGTACCGGACAGGGGGAGGTGAAAAACTGTTTTTT.

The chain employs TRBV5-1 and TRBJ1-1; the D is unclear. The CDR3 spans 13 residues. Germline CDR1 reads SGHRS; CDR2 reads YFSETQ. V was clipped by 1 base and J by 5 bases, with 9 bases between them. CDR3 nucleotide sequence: TGCGCCAGCAGCTTGCTTCCAGGTACTGAAGCTTTCTTT. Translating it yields CASSLLPGTEAFF.

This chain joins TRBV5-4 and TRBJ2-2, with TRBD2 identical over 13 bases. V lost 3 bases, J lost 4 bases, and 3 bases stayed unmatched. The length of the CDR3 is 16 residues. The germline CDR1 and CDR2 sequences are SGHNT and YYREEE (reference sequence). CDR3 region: CASSSGTSGVTGELFF. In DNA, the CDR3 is TGTGCCAGCAGCTCCGGGACTAGCGGGGTCACCGGGGAGCTGTTTTTT.

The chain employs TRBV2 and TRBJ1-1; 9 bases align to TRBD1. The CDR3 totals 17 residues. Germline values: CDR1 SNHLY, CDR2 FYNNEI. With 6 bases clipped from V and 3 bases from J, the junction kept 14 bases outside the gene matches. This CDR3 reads CASREGQGLSSDTEAFF. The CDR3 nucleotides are TGTGCCAGCAGGGAGGGACAGGGTCTAAGTTCGGACACTGAAGCTTTCTTT.

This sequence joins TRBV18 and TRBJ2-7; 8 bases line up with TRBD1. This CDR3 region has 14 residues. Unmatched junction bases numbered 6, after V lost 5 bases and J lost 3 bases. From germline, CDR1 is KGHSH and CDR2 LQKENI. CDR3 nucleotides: TGTGCCAGCTCAACGACAGGGGCCGGCTACGAGCAGTACTTC. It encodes CASSTTGAGYEQYF.

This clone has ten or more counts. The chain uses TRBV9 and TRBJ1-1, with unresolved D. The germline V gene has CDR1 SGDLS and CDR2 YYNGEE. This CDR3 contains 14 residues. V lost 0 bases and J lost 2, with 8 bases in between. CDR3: CASSVGQANTEAFF. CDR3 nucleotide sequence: TGTGCCAGCAGCGTAGGGCAGGCTAACACTGAAGCTTTCTTT.